These 5 T cell receptor beta chains share one sample of origin, sequenced in a study of blood T cells in healthy people across ages. Then a second PCR, running roughly 7 to 12 cycles, was carried out with a sample-barcoded 5' primer and a J-beta primer mix. TCRdb ran MiXCR on the 5' RACE reads and lists one entry per CDR3 protein. This sample carries around 1,800,000 distinct CDR3 sequences, roughly two fifths of them seen once, and the ten largest clones take under 30%. Sequences were obtained from blood. These receptors were obtained from a human donor in good health.

This chain links TRBV5-1 with TRBJ2-4; 7 positions match TRBD1. The J call may be incorrect, as the DNA end agrees better with TRBJ2-7. Germline lookup yields CDR1 SGHRS and CDR2 YFSETQ. CDR3 length: 16 amino acids. The DNA of the CDR3 is TGCGCCAGCAGCGATGGACCCGGGACAGCTGACTACGAGCAGTACTTC. Amino acids: CASSDGPGTADYEQYF.

The gene calls are TRBV24-1 and TRBJ2-3, with D possibly matching TRBD1 (5 bases). The CDR3 is 13 residues long. Germline CDR1 KGHDR, CDR2 SFDVKD. V was pared by 4 bases and J by 4 bases, with 8 bases between. The CDR3 protein is CATSESGSDTQYF. The DNA of the CDR3 is TGTGCCACCAGTGAATCAGGGTCAGATACGCAGTATTTT.

This rearrangement joins TRBV20-1 to TRBJ2-3; 10 positions agree with TRBD1. The CDR3 sequence is 14 residues long. Germline V gives CDR1 DFQATT, CDR2 SNEGSKA (reference sequence). With V trimmed by 6 bases and J by 4 bases, 7 bases remained unmatched. In nucleotides, the CDR3 is TGCAGTGCACCGGACAGGGGGACGTCAGATACGCAGTATTTT. It encodes CSAPDRGTSDTQYF.

The chain has TRBV19 and TRBJ2-7; D remains unclear. The germline V gene encodes CDR1 LNHDA and CDR2 SQIVND (reference sequence). The CDR3 runs 12 residues. The germline V and J ends were trimmed by 6 bases and 7 bases, with 13 bases remaining between them. As DNA, the CDR3 is TGTGCCAGTAGCGACACGCCCGATGAGCAGTACTTC. The encoded protein is CASSDTPDEQYF.

This clonotype was observed a handful of times. This sequence joins TRBV7-2 and TRBJ2-3, with 11 bases lining up with TRBD2. The CDR3 is made up of 16 amino acids. CDR1 and CDR2 (germline): SGHTA, FQGNSA. The V gene end was trimmed by 5 bases and the J gene end by 0 bases; junction bases not matched to a gene: 4. The CDR3 is CASSRRLAGSTDTQYF. Written as DNA, the CDR3 is TGTGCCAGCAGCAGGCGACTAGCGGGGAGCACAGATACGCAGTATTTT.